This TCR beta chain appears in the sequencing data of a study of blood T cell repertoires in COVID-19. The method was immunoSEQ multiplex PCR; TCRdb's version includes in-frame clones alone and lacks a portion of them. The table shows 70,000 to 80,000 clones, with more than 80% occurring only once. The CDR3 has 14 residues. V lost 4 bases to trimming and J lost 7 bases; unmatched junction nucleotides: 6. CDR1 and CDR2 (germline): SGHAT, FQNNGV. This chain uses TRBV11-2 with TRBJ1-5; TRBD1 matches 8 bases. Sample: peripheral blood. The clonotype originates from a woman at least 80 years old with active or convalescent COVID-19. CDR3 sequence reads: CASSSGQGRQPQHF. The CDR3 region has the DNA TGTGCCAGCAGCTCCGGACAGGGTCGGCAGCCCCAGCATTTT.